This T cell receptor beta chain was recovered during a study of blood T cell repertoires in COVID-19. Study details: Acute-phase and convalescent COVID-19 samples originated in the United States, Italy and Spain. Sources were T cells, B-cell-depleted T cells, or PBMCs; the material itself was cDNA or gDNA.

It was during active infection that Seattle patients were enrolled and then longitudinally followed. Original methodology: Reference gene primer amplification gave nucleated cell count estimates. Only in-frame clones appear in the TCRdb table, and some are missing; sequencing was by immunoSEQ multiplex PCR. D and trimming were read from the DNA, whereas the V and J calls and clone size are those reported in that table. The data contain approximately 78,000 clones, roughly 92% of them seen just once; the ten biggest clones take up roughly 2.6%. V dropped 2 bases and J dropped 4 bases, with 12 bases sitting between them. CDR1 GTSNPN and CDR2 SVGIG come from the germline V gene (reference sequence). This CDR3 region has 14 residues.

This chain links TRBV30 with TRBJ1-3; D is perhaps TRBD1 (5 bases). This TCR was recovered from a man aged 50 or older with COVID-19, enrolled during active disease. Sequences were obtained from peripheral blood. The CDR3 is CAWSIRVWGNTIYF. In DNA form, the CDR3 reads TGTGCCTGGAGTATCAGGGTATGGGGAAACACCATATATTTT.